These T cell receptor beta chains were read from a single sample in a study of blood T cell repertoires in COVID-19. TCRdb's table, derived via immunoSEQ multiplex PCR, lists solely in-frame clones and lacks some. The sample has 250,000 to 350,000 clones; about nine tenths are singletons. Sequenced sample: peripheral blood. The receptors stem from a man between 18 and 35 years old with active or convalescent COVID-19. The CDR3 runs from the conserved cysteine through the conserved F or W. D genes are given only for firm matches. Size is stated for part of the rows, as once, few or many counts, or as a class when the clone is expanded.

CDR3 protein,CDR3 DNA,D gene,J gene,V gene,clone size
CASTPRNRGTREQYF,TGTGCCAGCACCCCTCGGAACCGGGGAACTCGCGAGCAGTACTTC,.,TRBJ2-7,TRBV7-2,.
CATHSGQGADGYTF,TGTGCCACCCACTCGGGACAGGGGGCGGACGGCTACACCTTC,TRBD1,TRBJ1-2,TRBV24-1,few
CASSAEQARNTGELFF,TGTGCCAGCAGTGCCGAGCAGGCCCGCAACACCGGGGAGCTGTTTTTT,.,TRBJ2-2,TRBV2,once
CASSLSTSTDTQYF,TGTGCCAGCAGCTTATCGACTAGCACAGATACGCAGTATTTT,.,TRBJ2-3,TRBV7-9,.
CASSHQRYYGYTF,TGTGCCAGCAGCCACCAGCGCTACTATGGCTACACCTTC,.,TRBJ1-2,TRBV3-1/TRBV3-2,.
CASSFIGTGGYEQYF,TGTGCCAGCAGTTTCATCGGGACAGGGGGTTACGAGCAGTACTTC,TRBD1,TRBJ2-7,TRBV27,.
CASSLGSSYNSPLHF,TGTGCCAGCAGCTTGGGGAGCTCCTATAATTCACCCCTCCACTTT,.,TRBJ1-6,TRBV7-2,.
CASSLTSGRDTQYF,TGTGCCAGCAGCCTTACTAGCGGGAGAGATACGCAGTATTTT,TRBD2,TRBJ2-3,TRBV7-3,.
CASSLDMNTEAFF,TGTGCCAGCAGCTTAGACATGAACACTGAAGCTTTCTTT,.,TRBJ1-1,TRBV7-9,few
CASSEGPGQPLSYEQYF,TGTGCCAGCAGTGAAGGTCCGGGACAGCCGTTATCCTACGAGCAGTACTTC,TRBD1,TRBJ2-7,TRBV6-1,.
CASSAQGADNEQFF,TGTGCCAGCAGCGCACAGGGGGCCGACAATGAGCAGTTCTTC,.,TRBJ2-1,TRBV21-1,.
CASSWDRKNGYTF,TGTGCCAGCAGTTGGGACAGGAAAAATGGCTACACCTTC,TRBD1,TRBJ1-2,TRBV6-5,once
CASSAGLAGRSYEQYF,TGTGCCAGCAGCGCAGGACTAGCGGGACGATCCTACGAGCAGTACTTC,TRBD2,TRBJ2-7,TRBV9,.
CASRRRGQETQYF,TGTGCCAGTAGGAGAAGGGGGCAGGAGACCCAGTACTTC,TRBD1,TRBJ2-5,TRBV19,.
CASSYAGYNSPLHF,TGTGCCAGCAGTTATGCAGGCTATAATTCACCCCTCCACTTT,.,TRBJ1-6,TRBV6-5,.
CASSRDRDSYEQYF,TGTGCCAGCAGTCGTGACAGGGACTCCTACGAGCAGTACTTC,TRBD1,TRBJ2-7,TRBV6-5,.